The 26 T cell receptor beta chains in this list originate from one sample, sequenced in a study of Ad26.COV2.S vaccination and SARS-CoV-2 variants. Treatment specified: about 20 received Ad26.COV2.S at low or high dose, single or two shots; about five received placebo; per-sample allocation not given. Specimens were obtained on day 63 following the first vaccine or placebo injection. The repertoire was sequenced with immunoSEQ multiplex PCR; TCRdb's copy has only in-frame clones and lacks some. Altogether around 300,000 clones are present, roughly 90% being singletons, with the ten largest covering under 6%. This material consisted of peripheral blood, taken in a trial of Ad26.COV2.S vaccine versus placebo. The receptor source for this set is a person between 18 and 65 years old who received the Ad26.COV2.S COVID-19 vaccine or a placebo.

The chain has TRBV29-1 and TRBJ2-1; perhaps TRBD1 as D (6 bases). Germline V lookup: CDR1 SQVTM, CDR2 ANQGSEA. Trimming took off 3 bases at V and 7 bases at J, with 13 bases between the two ends. This CDR3 is built from 13 residues. CDR3 loop: CSVEGAERNEQFF. The CDR3 DNA reads as TGCAGCGTTGAGGGGGCGGAGAGGAATGAGCAGTTCTTC.

The chain joins TRBV20-1 to TRBJ2-7; possible D gene TRBD1, 6 bases. The CDR3 totals 11 residues. CDR1 DFQATT and CDR2 SNEGSKA come from the germline V gene (reference sequence). The germline V and J ends were trimmed by 6 bases and 5 bases, with 11 bases remaining between them. The CDR3, as DNA: TGCAGTGCCAGGGGCAGGGACGAGCAGTACTTC. Translated, it gives CSARGRDEQYF.

V gene TRBV7-9 combines with J gene TRBJ1-3; D is possibly TRBD1 (6 bases). The CDR3 spans 14 residues. Trimming took 4 bases from V and 2 from J, leaving 9 bases between them. Germline V gives CDR1 SEHNR, CDR2 FQNEAQ (reference sequence). The DNA of the CDR3 is TGTGCCAGCAGCTCATCAGGGGCTGGAAACACCATATATTTT. Translated, it gives CASSSSGAGNTIYF.

This sequence joins TRBV6-6 and TRBJ1-1; D call uncertain. This CDR3 is built from 14 residues. Trimming took off 0 bases at V and 1 base at J, with 6 bases between the two ends. Germline V CDR1 and CDR2: MNHNY, SVGAGI (reference sequence). The CDR3 is CASSYSTRNTEAFF. In nucleotides, the CDR3 is TGTGCCAGCAGTTACTCGACACGGAACACTGAAGCTTTCTTT.

This clone has a single count. V and J are TRBV19 and TRBJ2-2; 8 bases are a match to TRBD2. Germline-derived CDR1 and CDR2 are LNHDA and SQIVND (reference sequence). V trimming: 3 bases; J trimming: 7 bases; junction bases outside the gene matches: 7. The CDR3 extends over 15 amino acids. The CDR3 here is CASSIRREDIGELFF. CDR3 coding DNA: TGTGCCAGTAGTATTAGGCGGGAGGACATCGGGGAGCTGTTTTTT.

This clone was counted once. The chain recombines TRBV4-2 with TRBJ1-1, with 11 positions matching TRBD1. The CDR3 length is 16 residues. CDR1 LGHNA and CDR2 YNFKEQ come from the germline V gene. The J segment lost 4 bases and the V segment lost 4 bases, leaving 8 bases of the junction unmatched. The CDR3 loop is CASSLDRGLVSTEAFF. The CDR3 DNA sequence: TGTGCCAGCAGCCTGGACAGGGGGCTTGTAAGCACTGAAGCTTTCTTT.

This chain connects TRBV5-1 to TRBJ1-6, with a tentative D call TRBD1 (6 bases). The CDR3 is 15 residues long. Trimming left V 2 bases short and J 4 bases short, with 10 bases between. The germline V gene has CDR1 SGHRS and CDR2 YFSETQ. In DNA form, the CDR3 reads TGCGCCAGCAGCTTAGAGGGGGTTTATAATTCACCCCTCCACTTT. Protein: CASSLEGVYNSPLHF.

The chain uses TRBV2 and TRBJ2-2; D is possibly TRBD2 (5 bases). The CDR3 contains 13 residues. V dropped 6 bases and J dropped 7 bases, with 12 bases sitting between them. Per the germline V gene, CDR1 is SNHLY and CDR2 is FYNNEI. The CDR3 protein is CASSLHRGGELFF. The CDR3 nucleotides read TGTGCCAGCAGCCTTCACCGGGGCGGGGAGCTGTTTTTT.

This chain connects TRBV14 to TRBJ2-1, with D possibly matching TRBD1 (6 bases). Per the germline V gene, CDR1 is SGHDN and CDR2 is FVKESK. This CDR3 has 16 amino acids. V was shortened by 4 bases and J by 8 bases, with 21 bases between the two germline ends. The CDR3 region has the DNA TGTGCCAGCAGCCGCAGGGGCGCCATGGGACGCTATGAGCAGTTCTTC. Translated: CASSRRGAMGRYEQFF.

The chain carries TRBV12-3 or TRBV12-4 and TRBJ2-4; D is undetermined. This CDR3 has 12 amino acids. V was pared by 7 bases and J by 6 bases, with 10 bases between. The CDR3 nucleotides read TGTGCCAGCACTGTGTCAGGAAACATTCAGTACTTC. It translates to CASTVSGNIQYF.

V usage is TRBV4-3 and J usage is TRBJ2-7; D tentatively fits TRBD1 or TRBD2 (5 bases each). The V gene lost 0 bases and the J gene lost 3 bases, with 12 bases spanning the gap. The CDR3 spans 15 residues. CDR1 and CDR2 from the germline V gene are LGHNA and YSLEER. CDR3 nucleotide sequence: TGCGCCAGCAGCCAAGAGGAGATGGGGGACTACGAGCAGTACTTC. As protein: CASSQEEMGDYEQYF.

V gene TRBV27 combines with J gene TRBJ1-5; D is unclear. Trimming shortened V by 1 base and J by 0 bases, and 10 bases separated the two germline ends. The CDR3 has 16 residues. The germline V gene has CDR1 MNHEY and CDR2 SMNVEV (reference sequence). The CDR3 loop reads CASSLFWGNSNQPQHF. CDR3 bases: TGTGCCAGCAGTTTATTTTGGGGAAATAGCAATCAGCCCCAGCATTTT.

V gene TRBV9 combines with J gene TRBJ2-1; D uncertain. V lost 1 base and J lost 8, with 13 bases in between. CDR1 and CDR2 from the germline V gene are SGDLS and YYNGEE. The CDR3 totals 14 residues. The CDR3 DNA reads as TGTGCCAGCAGCGTACGCCAGACCCAGGATGAGCAGTTCTTC. Translated, it gives CASSVRQTQDEQFF.

This clone was observed once. The chain has TRBV18 and TRBJ2-1; 7 bases fit TRBD2. Trimming at V came to 4 bases and at J to 5 bases, leaving 11 bases not matched to a gene. CDR1 and CDR2 (germline): KGHSH, LQKENI. The CDR3 covers 16 residues. CDR3 in amino acids: CASSHPAERGNNEQFF. CDR3 nucleotides: TGTGCCAGCTCACACCCGGCGGAGCGGGGAAACAATGAGCAGTTCTTC.

The genes are TRBV19 and TRBJ2-2; no clear D. The germline gives CDR1 LNHDA, CDR2 SQIVND (reference sequence). This CDR3 is 14 amino acids long. V dropped 5 bases and J dropped 2 bases, with 9 bases sitting between them. The CDR3 loop reads CASSERPNTGELFF. CDR3 nucleotides: TGTGCCAGTAGTGAGAGACCCAACACCGGGGAGCTGTTTTTT.

The gene calls are TRBV18 and TRBJ1-1; D is possibly TRBD1 (6 bases). The CDR3 length is 15 residues. The germline CDR1 and CDR2 sequences are KGHSH and LQKENI. Trimming left V 2 bases short and J 2 bases short, with 12 bases between. The CDR3 sequence is CASSPREGGNTEAFF. The CDR3 DNA reads as TGTGCCAGCTCACCAAGAGAGGGGGGCAACACTGAAGCTTTCTTT. Variable domain in full (rest from reference TRBV18 and TRBJ1-1): NAGVMQNPRHLVRRRGQEARLRCSPMKGHSHVYWYRQLPEEGLKFMVYLQKENIIDESGMPKERFSAEFPKEGPSILRIQQVVRGDSAAYFCASSPREGGNTEAFFGQGTRLTVV.

The chain has TRBV7-9 and TRBJ1-2, with D possibly being TRBD1 (5 bases). Trimming took off 1 base at V and 4 bases at J, with 16 bases between the two ends. The germline CDR1 and CDR2 sequences are SEHNR and FQNEAQ (reference sequence). The CDR3 runs to 16 residues. CDR3 coding DNA: TGTGCCAGCAGCTTAGGGTACGAGACAGTGGCCTATGGCTACACCTTC. As protein: CASSLGYETVAYGYTF.

This chain links TRBV6-1 with TRBJ2-7; 7 bases agree with TRBD1. The germline V gene has CDR1 MNHNS and CDR2 SASEGT. V lost 11 bases and J lost 2; bases outside the gene matches: 6. This CDR3 has 12 residues. The CDR3: CAAGQGAYEQYF. In DNA form, the CDR3 reads TGTGCCGCCGGGCAGGGGGCCTACGAGCAGTACTTC.

The DNA for the CDR3 is TGTGCCAGCAGCTCCCAGATGAACACTGAAGCTTTCTTT. Translation: CASSSQMNTEAFF. The chain recombines TRBV7-9 with TRBJ1-1; D is unresolved. CDR3 length: 13 residues. Germline V CDR1 and CDR2: SEHNR, FQNEAQ (reference sequence). The V and J ends lost 4 bases and 0 bases respectively, with 6 bases between them.

J is TRBJ2-4 and V is TRBV28; weak D call: TRBD2 (5 bases). The germline V gene encodes CDR1 MDHEN and CDR2 SYDVKM. The CDR3 consists of 15 residues. Trimming cost V 5 bases and J 3 bases, with 14 bases left between them. The CDR3 reads CASSKIEGYKNIQYF. As DNA, the CDR3 is TGTGCCAGCAGTAAAATCGAGGGCTACAAAAACATTCAGTACTTC.

This CDR3 is CASSHSIRDGNEQYF. The DNA of the CDR3 is TGCGCCAGCAGCCACTCGATCCGGGACGGAAATGAGCAGTACTTC. The chain joins TRBV4-1 to TRBJ2-7, with D perhaps matching TRBD1 or TRBD2 (5 bases each). The CDR3 runs to 15 residues. Germline CDR1 reads MGHRA; CDR2 reads YSYEKL. V lost 3 bases, J lost 7 bases, and 19 bases lay in between.

The chain uses TRBV28 and TRBJ2-7; D perhaps matches TRBD1 (5 bases). The germline V gene encodes CDR1 MDHEN and CDR2 SYDVKM. Trimming took off 4 bases at V and 2 bases at J, with 12 bases between the two ends. This CDR3 comprises 14 residues. Here the CDR3 DNA reads TGTGCCAGCAGTTCCCTAGGGGTGACCTACGAGCAGTACTTC. Its protein is CASSSLGVTYEQYF. Full variable domain (remainder filled in from reference TRBV28 and TRBJ2-7): DVKVTQSSRYLVKRTGEKVFLECVQDMDHENMFWYRQDPGLGLRLIYFSYDVKMKEKGDIPEGYSVSREKKERFSLILESASTNQTSMYLCASSSLGVTYEQYFGPGTRLTVT.

This rearrangement joins TRBV7-9 to TRBJ2-2, with 12 bases fitting TRBD2. The CDR3 spans 15 residues. The V gene end was trimmed by 5 bases and the J gene end by 4 bases; junction bases not matched to a gene: 2. The germline gives CDR1 SEHNR, CDR2 FQNEAQ (reference sequence). DNA for the CDR3: TGTGCCAGCAGCATACTAGCGGGGGGCACCGGGGAGCTGTTTTTT. Translation: CASSILAGGTGELFF. The full variable domain, rest sourced from reference TRBV7-9 and TRBJ2-2, is DTGVSQNPRHKITKRGQNVTFRCDPISEHNRLYWYRQTLGQGPEFLTYFQNEAQLEKSRLLSDRFSAERPKGSFSTLEIQRTEQGDSAMYLCASSILAGGTGELFFGEGSRLTVL.

The genes are TRBV24-1 and TRBJ2-5; a possible D gene is TRBD1 (6 bases). V was clipped by 0 bases and J by 3 bases, with 13 bases between them. Germline V lookup: CDR1 KGHDR, CDR2 SFDVKD. The CDR3 covers 16 residues. This CDR3 is CATSDLGQDREETQYF. The CDR3 bases are TGTGCCACCAGTGATTTGGGTCAGGACAGAGAAGAGACCCAGTACTTC.

DNA for the CDR3: TGTGCCAGCAGACTGGGAGGCAGGGGTTTAGGACAGCCCCAGCATTTT. Amino acid sequence: CASRLGGRGLGQPQHF. The chain is built from TRBV28 and TRBJ1-5, with a weak D call TRBD1 (6 bases). The CDR3 totals 16 residues. V lost 6 bases and J lost 7, with 22 bases in between. Germline V lookup: CDR1 MDHEN, CDR2 SYDVKM.

This rearrangement joins TRBV20-1 to TRBJ2-7; 10 bases agree with TRBD1. Germline V CDR1 and CDR2: DFQATT, SNEGSKA (reference sequence). The junction had 16 bases not matched to a gene; V was cut back by 3 bases and J by 2 bases. The CDR3 has 18 amino acids. The CDR3 region is CSASGTGQGHISAYEQYF. CDR3 in DNA: TGCAGTGCTAGTGGGACGGGACAGGGGCATATCAGTGCCTACGAGCAGTACTTC.